The source of this TCR beta chain is a study of T cell responses to AZD1222 COVID-19 vaccine. Study overall: Whether given at about 4 or about 12 weeks, second doses were pooled.

V lost 6 bases and J 1 base, leaving 9 bases between the germline ends. CDR1 is MNHEY, CDR2 SMNVEV, per germline (reference sequence). The CDR3 length is 13 residues. Whole-study findings and limits: Donors were largely white British and mainly female; clonal diversity was possibly underestimated. Two doses of AZD1222 preceded a rise in Spike-specific TCR breadth and depth.

TCRdb's copy holds only in-frame clones and misses some; the assay was immunoSEQ multiplex PCR. The sample records about 160,000 clones, under 95% being singletons. Remarks on this clone: What it binds is not known.

Specimen: peripheral blood, collected on day 0 of AZD1222 vaccination. The gene calls are TRBV27 and TRBJ1-1, with D unresolved. The sequence was collected from an adult in good health. CDR3 region: CASSMGGNTEAFF. The CDR3 DNA reads TGTGCCAGCAGCATGGGAGGGAACACTGAAGCTTTCTTT.